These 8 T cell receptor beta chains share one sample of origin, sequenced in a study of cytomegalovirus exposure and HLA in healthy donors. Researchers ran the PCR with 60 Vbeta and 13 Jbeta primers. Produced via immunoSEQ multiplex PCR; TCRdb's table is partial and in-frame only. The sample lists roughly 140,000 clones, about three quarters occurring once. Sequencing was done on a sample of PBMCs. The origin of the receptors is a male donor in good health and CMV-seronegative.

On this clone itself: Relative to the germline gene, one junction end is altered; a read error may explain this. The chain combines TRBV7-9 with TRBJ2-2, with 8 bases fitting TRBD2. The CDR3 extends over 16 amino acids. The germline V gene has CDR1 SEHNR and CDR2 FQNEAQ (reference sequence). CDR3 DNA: TGTTCCAGCAGCTTATTGGCGGGAGGATCCACCGGGGAGCTGTTTTTT. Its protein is CSSSLLAGGSTGELFF. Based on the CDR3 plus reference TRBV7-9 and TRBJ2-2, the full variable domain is DTGVSQNPRHKITKRGQNVTFRCDPISEHNRLYWYRQTLGQGPEFLTYFQNEAQLEKSRLLSDRFSAERPKGSFSTLEIQRTEQGDSAMYLCSSSLLAGGSTGELFFGEGSRLTVL.

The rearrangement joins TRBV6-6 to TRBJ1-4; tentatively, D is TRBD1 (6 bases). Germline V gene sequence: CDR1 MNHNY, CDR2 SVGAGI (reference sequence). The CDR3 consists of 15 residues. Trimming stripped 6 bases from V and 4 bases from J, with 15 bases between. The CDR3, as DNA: TGTGCCAGCAGCCAGCAACAGGGAAGTAATGAAAAACTGTTTTTT. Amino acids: CASSQQQGSNEKLFF.

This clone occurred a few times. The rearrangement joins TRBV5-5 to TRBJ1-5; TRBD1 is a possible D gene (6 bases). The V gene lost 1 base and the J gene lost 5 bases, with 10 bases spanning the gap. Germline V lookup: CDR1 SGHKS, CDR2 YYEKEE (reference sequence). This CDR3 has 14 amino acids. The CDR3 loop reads CASSLLQGYQPQHF. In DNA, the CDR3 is TGTGCCAGCAGCTTGCTACAGGGATATCAGCCCCAGCATTTT. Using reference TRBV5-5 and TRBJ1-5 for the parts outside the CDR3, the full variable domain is DAGVTQSPTHLIKTRGQQVTLRCSPISGHKSVSWYQQVLGQGPQFIFQYYEKEERGRGNFPDRFSARQFPNYSSELNVNALLLGDSALYLCASSLLQGYQPQHFGDGTRLSIL.

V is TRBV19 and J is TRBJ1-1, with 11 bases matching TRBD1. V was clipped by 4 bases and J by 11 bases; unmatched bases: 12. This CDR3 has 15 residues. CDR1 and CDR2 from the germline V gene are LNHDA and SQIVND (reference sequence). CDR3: CASSNGQGAVEEAFF. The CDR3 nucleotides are TGTGCCAGTAGTAACGGACAGGGGGCGGTTGAAGAGGCTTTCTTT.

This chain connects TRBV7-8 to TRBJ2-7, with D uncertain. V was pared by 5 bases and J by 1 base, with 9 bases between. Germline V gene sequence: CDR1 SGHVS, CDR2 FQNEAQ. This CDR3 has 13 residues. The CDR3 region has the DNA TGTGCCAGCAGCCAAGGAGCTTCCTACGAGCAGTACTTC. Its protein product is CASSQGASYEQYF.

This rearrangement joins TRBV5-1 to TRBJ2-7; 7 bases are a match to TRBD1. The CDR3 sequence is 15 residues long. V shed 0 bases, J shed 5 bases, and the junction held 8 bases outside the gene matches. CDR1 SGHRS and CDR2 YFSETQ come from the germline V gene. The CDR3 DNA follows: TGCGCCAGCAGCTTGGAAGGGGACAGCCTTAACGAGCAGTACTTC. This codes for CASSLEGDSLNEQYF.

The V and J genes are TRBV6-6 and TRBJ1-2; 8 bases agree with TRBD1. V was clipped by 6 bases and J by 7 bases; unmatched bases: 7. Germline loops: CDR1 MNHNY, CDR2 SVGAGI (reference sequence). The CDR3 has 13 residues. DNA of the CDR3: TGTGCCAGCAGGGGTCCAGGGGGCGGTGGCTACACCTTC. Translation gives CASRGPGGGGYTF.

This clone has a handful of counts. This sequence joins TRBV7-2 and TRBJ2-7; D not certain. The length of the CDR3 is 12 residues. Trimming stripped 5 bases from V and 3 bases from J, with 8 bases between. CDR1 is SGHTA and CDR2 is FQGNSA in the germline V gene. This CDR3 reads CASSPGYYEQYF. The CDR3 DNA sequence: TGTGCCAGCAGCCCCGGTTACTACGAGCAGTACTTC.